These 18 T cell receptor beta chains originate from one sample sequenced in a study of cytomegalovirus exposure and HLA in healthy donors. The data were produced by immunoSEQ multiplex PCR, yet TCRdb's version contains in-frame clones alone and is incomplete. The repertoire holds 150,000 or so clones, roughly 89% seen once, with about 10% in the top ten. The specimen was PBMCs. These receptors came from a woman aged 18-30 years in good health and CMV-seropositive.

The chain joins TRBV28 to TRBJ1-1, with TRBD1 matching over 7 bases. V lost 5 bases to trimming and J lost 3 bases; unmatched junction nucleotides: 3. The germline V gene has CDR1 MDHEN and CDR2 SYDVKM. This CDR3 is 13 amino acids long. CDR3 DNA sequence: TGTGCCAGCAGTCACAGGGGATACACTGAAGCTTTCTTT. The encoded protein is CASSHRGYTEAFF.

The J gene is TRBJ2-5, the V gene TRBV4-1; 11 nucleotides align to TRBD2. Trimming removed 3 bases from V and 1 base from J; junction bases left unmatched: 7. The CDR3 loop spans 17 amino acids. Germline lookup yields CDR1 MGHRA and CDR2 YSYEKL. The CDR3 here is CASSHVLAGVLQETQYF. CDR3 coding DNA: TGCGCCAGCAGCCATGTACTAGCGGGGGTGCTCCAAGAGACCCAGTACTTC.

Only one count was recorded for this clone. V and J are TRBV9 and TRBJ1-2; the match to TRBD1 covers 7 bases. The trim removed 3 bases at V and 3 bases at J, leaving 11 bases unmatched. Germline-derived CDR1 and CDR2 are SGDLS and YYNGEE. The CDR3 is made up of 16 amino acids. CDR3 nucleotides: TGTGCCAGCAGCGCAAAGACAGGGTTGGGTGACTATGGCTACACCTTC. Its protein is CASSAKTGLGDYGYTF.

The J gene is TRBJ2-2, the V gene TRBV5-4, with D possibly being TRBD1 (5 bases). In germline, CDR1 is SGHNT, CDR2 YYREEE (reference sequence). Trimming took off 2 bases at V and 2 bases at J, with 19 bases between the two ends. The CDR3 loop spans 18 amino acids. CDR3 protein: CASSLTLGWGRNTGELFF. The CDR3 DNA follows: TGTGCCAGCAGCTTAACGCTCGGCTGGGGCAGAAACACCGGGGAGCTGTTTTTT.

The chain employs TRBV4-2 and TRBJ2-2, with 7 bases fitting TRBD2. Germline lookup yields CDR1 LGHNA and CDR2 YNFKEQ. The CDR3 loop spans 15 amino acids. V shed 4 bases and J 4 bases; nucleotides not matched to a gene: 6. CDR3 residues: CASSPLAPSTGELFF. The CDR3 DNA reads TGTGCCAGCAGCCCACTAGCGCCCAGCACCGGGGAGCTGTTTTTT.

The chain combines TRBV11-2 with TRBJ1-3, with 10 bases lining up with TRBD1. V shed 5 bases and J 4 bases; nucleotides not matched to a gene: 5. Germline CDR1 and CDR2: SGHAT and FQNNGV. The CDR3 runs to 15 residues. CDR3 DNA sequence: TGTGCCAGCAGCGGACCGACAGGGGGCGGAAACACCATATATTTT. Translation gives CASSGPTGGGNTIYF.

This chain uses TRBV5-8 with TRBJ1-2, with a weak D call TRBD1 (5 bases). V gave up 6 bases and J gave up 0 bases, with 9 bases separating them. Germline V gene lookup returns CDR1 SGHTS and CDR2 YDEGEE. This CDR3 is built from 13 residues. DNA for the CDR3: TGTGCCAGCAAGACAGCTACTAACTATGGCTACACCTTC. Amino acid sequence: CASKTATNYGYTF. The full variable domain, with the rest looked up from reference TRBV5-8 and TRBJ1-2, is EAGVTQSPTHLIKTRGQQATLRCSPISGHTSVYWYQQALGLGLQFLLWYDEGEERNRGNFPPRFSGRQFPNYSSELNVNALELEDSALYLCASKTATNYGYTFGSGTRLTVV.

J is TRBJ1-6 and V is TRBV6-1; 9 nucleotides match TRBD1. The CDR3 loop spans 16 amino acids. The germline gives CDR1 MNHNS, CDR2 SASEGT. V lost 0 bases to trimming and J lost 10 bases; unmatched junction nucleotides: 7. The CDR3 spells CASSEAGWTGDSPLHF. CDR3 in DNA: TGTGCCAGCAGTGAAGCCGGGTGGACAGGGGACTCACCCCTCCACTTT.

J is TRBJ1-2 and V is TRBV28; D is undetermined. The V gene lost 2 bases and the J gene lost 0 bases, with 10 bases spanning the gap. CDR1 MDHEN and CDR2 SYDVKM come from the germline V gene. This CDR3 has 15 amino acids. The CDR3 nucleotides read TGTGCCAGCAGTTTACCCACCCCGGCTAACTATGGCTACACCTTC. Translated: CASSLPTPANYGYTF.

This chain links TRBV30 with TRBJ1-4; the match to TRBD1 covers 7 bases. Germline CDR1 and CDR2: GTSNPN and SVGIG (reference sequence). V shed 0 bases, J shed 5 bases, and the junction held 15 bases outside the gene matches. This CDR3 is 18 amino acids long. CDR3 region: CAWSVHLPIGTENEKLFF. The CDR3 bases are TGTGCCTGGAGTGTACACCTGCCTATTGGGACAGAAAATGAAAAACTGTTTTTT.

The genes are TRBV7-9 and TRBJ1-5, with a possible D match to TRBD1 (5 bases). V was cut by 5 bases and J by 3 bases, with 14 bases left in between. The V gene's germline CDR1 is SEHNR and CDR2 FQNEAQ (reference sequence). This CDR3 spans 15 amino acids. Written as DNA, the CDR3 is TGTGCCAGCAGCGGGCAGGGCCTAGTCAATCAGCCCCAGCATTTT. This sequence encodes CASSGQGLVNQPQHF.

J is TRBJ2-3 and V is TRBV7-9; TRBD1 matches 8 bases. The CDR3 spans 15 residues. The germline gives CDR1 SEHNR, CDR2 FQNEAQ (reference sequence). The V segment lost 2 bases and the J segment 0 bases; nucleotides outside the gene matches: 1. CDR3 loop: CASSLTGGSTDTQYF. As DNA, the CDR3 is TGTGCCAGCAGCTTAACAGGGGGTAGCACAGATACGCAGTATTTT.

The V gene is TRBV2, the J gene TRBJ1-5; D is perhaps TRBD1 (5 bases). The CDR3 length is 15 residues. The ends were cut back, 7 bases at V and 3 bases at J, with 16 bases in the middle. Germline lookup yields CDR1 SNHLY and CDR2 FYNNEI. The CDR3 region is CASNAGLKNNQPQHF. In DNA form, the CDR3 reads TGTGCCAGCAACGCGGGACTAAAGAACAATCAGCCCCAGCATTTT.

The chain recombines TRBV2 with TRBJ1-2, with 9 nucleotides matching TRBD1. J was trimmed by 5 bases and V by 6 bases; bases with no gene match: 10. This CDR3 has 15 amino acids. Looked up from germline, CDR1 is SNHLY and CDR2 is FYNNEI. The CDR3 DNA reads TGTGCCAGCAGCATCCGAGACAGGGGGTCTTATGGCTACACCTTC. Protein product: CASSIRDRGSYGYTF.

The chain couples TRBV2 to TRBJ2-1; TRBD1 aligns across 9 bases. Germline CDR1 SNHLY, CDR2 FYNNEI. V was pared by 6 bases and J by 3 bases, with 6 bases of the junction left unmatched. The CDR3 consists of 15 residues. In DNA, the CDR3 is TGTGCCAGCAGATACAGGGGGCTCGGCTACAATGAGCAGTTCTTC. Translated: CASRYRGLGYNEQFF.

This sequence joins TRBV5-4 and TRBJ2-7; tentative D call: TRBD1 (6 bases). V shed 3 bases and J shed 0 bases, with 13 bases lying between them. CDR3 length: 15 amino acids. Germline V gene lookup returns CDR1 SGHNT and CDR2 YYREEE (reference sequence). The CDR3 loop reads CASSSDSGVSYEQYF. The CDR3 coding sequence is TGTGCCAGCAGCTCGGACAGCGGCGTCTCCTACGAGCAGTACTTC.

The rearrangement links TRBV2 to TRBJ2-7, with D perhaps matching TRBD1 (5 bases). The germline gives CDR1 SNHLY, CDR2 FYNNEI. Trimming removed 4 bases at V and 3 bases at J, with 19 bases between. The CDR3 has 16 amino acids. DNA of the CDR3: TGTGCCAGCAGTGTGTTCGTTACAGGCTCTTACTACGAGCAGTACTTC. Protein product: CASSVFVTGSYYEQYF.

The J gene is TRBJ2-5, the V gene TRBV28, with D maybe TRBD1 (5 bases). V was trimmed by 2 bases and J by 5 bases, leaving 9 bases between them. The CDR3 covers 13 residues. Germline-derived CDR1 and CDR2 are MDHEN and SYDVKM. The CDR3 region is CASSLMGRETQYF. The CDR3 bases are TGTGCCAGCAGTTTAATGGGGCGGGAGACCCAGTACTTC.